This passage covers 14 T cell receptor beta chains from one sample sequenced in a study of cytomegalovirus exposure and HLA in healthy donors (dated 2017 in TCRdb). Library preparation used the immunoSEQ multiplex PCR assay. The multiplex PCR relied on a mix of 60 forward primers for TCR Vbeta segments and 13 reverse primers for TCR Jbeta segments. In TCRdb, the immuneACCESS table is reduced to in-frame sequences with V and J assigned. These tables do not hold every clone; where another copy was compared, an unresolved V gene accounts for under half, and the others remain unexplained. Counted in this sample were 150,000 to 180,000 clones; 80% of them appeared once. The ten largest clones capture 9.5% to 15% of the sample. The specimen was PBMCs. All receptors derive from a man aged 25-40 years in good health and CMV-seropositive.

The V call is TRBV29-1, the J call TRBJ2-3; 10 bases align to TRBD2. V was clipped by 7 bases and J by 3 bases; unmatched bases: 13. The CDR3 runs 16 residues. Germline CDR1 SQVTM, CDR2 ANQGSEA. The DNA of the CDR3 is TGCAGCGGACGTAGCTGGGTTAGCGGGAGGACAGATACGCAGTATTTT. This translates into CSGRSWVSGRTDTQYF.

This chain joins TRBV19 and TRBJ2-7; 9 positions agree with TRBD1. The CDR3 has 14 residues. The V segment lost 4 bases and the J segment 5 bases; nucleotides outside the gene matches: 6. Germline loops: CDR1 LNHDA, CDR2 SQIVND (reference sequence). The CDR3 nucleotides read TGTGCCAGTAGTAGGGACAGGGAAATCCACGAGCAGTACTTC. The encoded protein is CASSRDREIHEQYF.

The sample holds a few counts of this clone. The chain links TRBV7-6 to TRBJ2-5; no reliable D call. CDR1 and CDR2 (germline): SGHVS, FNYEAQ. Deletions cut 1 base from V and 4 bases from J, with 10 bases between. The CDR3 contains 14 residues. CDR3 coding DNA: TGTGCCAGCAGCTTAGGGCAGGCCCCAGAGACCCAGTACTTC. Protein: CASSLGQAPETQYF.

The genes are TRBV5-4 and TRBJ2-7; the D gene is possibly TRBD2 (6 bases). Germline assignment: CDR1 SGHNT and CDR2 YYREEE (reference sequence). V shed 0 bases and J shed 0 bases, with 7 bases lying between them. The CDR3 is 14 amino acids. CDR3 sequence: CASSLGGDSYEQYF. CDR3 DNA sequence: TGTGCCAGCAGCTTGGGGGGGGACTCCTACGAGCAGTACTTC. The whole variable domain, filled in from reference TRBV5-4 and TRBJ2-7, reads ETGVTQSPTHLIKTRGQQVTLRCSSQSGHNTVSWYQQALGQGPQFIFQYYREEENGRGNFPPRFSGLQFPNYSSELNVNALELDDSALYLCASSLGGDSYEQYFGPGTRLTVT.

The CDR3 DNA follows: TGCGCCAGCAGCTGGAGTAGTCTCGGGAGTGTCCCAGATACGCAGTATTTT. Translated, it gives CASSWSSLGSVPDTQYF. The chain joins TRBV5-1 to TRBJ2-3, with a weak D call TRBD2 (6 bases). Germline V gene lookup returns CDR1 SGHRS and CDR2 YFSETQ. There are 17 residues in the CDR3. V was shortened by 3 bases and J by 4 bases, with 21 bases between the two germline ends.

As DNA, the CDR3 is TGCGCCAGCAGCTCTGGGGCTAGCGGGAGGCCTGTCACAGATACGCAGTATTTT. Translation gives CASSSGASGRPVTDTQYF. The chain recombines TRBV5-1 with TRBJ2-3, with 11 bases identical to TRBD2. Germline loops: CDR1 SGHRS, CDR2 YFSETQ. The CDR3 sequence is 18 residues long. After removal of 3 bases from V and 2 bases from J, the junction contained 11 bases not matched to a gene.

The chain has TRBV7-8 and TRBJ1-1; D call uncertain. CDR1 is SGHVS and CDR2 is FQNEAQ in the germline V gene. V was pared by 2 bases and J by 7 bases, with 8 bases between. The CDR3 is made up of 12 amino acids. CDR3 sequence reads: CASSLYRCEAFF. In DNA form, the CDR3 reads TGTGCCAGCAGCTTATATCGGTGTGAAGCTTTCTTT.

The chain recombines TRBV27 with TRBJ2-7; tentatively, D is TRBD2 (6 bases). V shed 8 bases and J shed 0 bases, with 14 bases lying between them. There are 14 residues in the CDR3. Germline CDR1 and CDR2: MNHEY and SMNVEV (reference sequence). The CDR3 sequence is CASSWRGSSYEQYF. In DNA form, the CDR3 reads TGTGCCAGCTCGTGGCGGGGAAGCTCCTACGAGCAGTACTTC.

This clone was detected a few times. J is TRBJ1-5 and V is TRBV6-5, with D unresolved. The V and J ends lost 8 bases and 0 bases respectively, with 14 bases between them. Germline-derived CDR1 and CDR2 are MNHEY and SVGAGI. The CDR3 has 15 residues. The CDR3 sequence: CASGSRTDSNQPQHF. Here the CDR3 DNA reads TGTGCCAGCGGTTCCAGAACAGATAGCAATCAGCCCCAGCATTTT.

The V call is TRBV2, the J call TRBJ1-5; 9 nucleotides agree with TRBD1. The CDR3 runs to 15 residues. The germline gives CDR1 SNHLY, CDR2 FYNNEI. J was trimmed by 1 base and V by 6 bases; bases with no gene match: 4. In DNA form, the CDR3 reads TGTGCCAGCAGATTCGGGACAGGGAGCAATCAGCCCCAGCATTTT. Translated: CASRFGTGSNQPQHF.

The chain joins TRBV9 to TRBJ2-3, with no clear D. Germline V gene lookup returns CDR1 SGDLS and CDR2 YYNGEE. The CDR3 contains 14 residues. V lost 2 bases and J lost 2, with 9 bases in between. The CDR3 nucleotides are TGTGCCAGCAGCGTTTCATCACACACAGATACGCAGTATTTT. It codes for CASSVSSHTDTQYF.

V usage is TRBV2 and J usage is TRBJ2-1, with D maybe TRBD2 (6 bases). From germline, CDR1 is SNHLY and CDR2 FYNNEI. The CDR3 has 11 residues. V shed 4 bases and J shed 10 bases, with 8 bases lying between them. The CDR3 DNA sequence: TGTGCCAGCAGTGTTCTAGCGGAGCAGTTCTTC. Protein sequence: CASSVLAEQFF.

V and J are TRBV2 and TRBJ2-3, with D possibly being TRBD2 (6 bases). Germline loops: CDR1 SNHLY, CDR2 FYNNEI. CDR3 length equals 14 residues. V was pared by 8 bases and J by 0 bases, with 12 bases between. The CDR3 nucleotides read TGTGCCAGCCGGAGGGGACCCAGCACAGATACGCAGTATTTT. Encoded protein: CASRRGPSTDTQYF.

V usage is TRBV2 and J usage is TRBJ2-7; TRBD2 is a possible D gene (6 bases). Trimming shortened V by 0 bases and J by 7 bases, and 22 bases separated the two germline ends. Germline lookup yields CDR1 SNHLY and CDR2 FYNNEI. CDR3 length equals 17 residues. The CDR3 region is CASSEAPAGRNLGEQYF. The CDR3, as DNA: TGTGCCAGCAGTGAAGCCCCCGCGGGACGCAACCTTGGGGAGCAGTACTTC.